This T cell receptor beta chain was documented in a study of CD8+ T cells in alopecia areata. About the study: Oral tofacitinib (5 to 10 mg twice daily) was administered to treated patients. Patients took tofacitinib for 6 to 18 months, followed by 6 drug-free months.

The V gene lost 2 bases and the J gene lost 3 bases, with 21 bases spanning the gap. The CDR3 totals 18 residues. Germline CDR1 is KGHSH and CDR2 is LQKENI. Findings and limits, study-wide: Relative to normal scalp, lesional scalp, especially alopecia totalis/universalis, showed higher clonality.

The treatment is: oral pan-JAK inhibitor, 5-10 mg twice daily. In regard to this clone: Antigen: not known.

Reverse transcription of extracted RNA yielded cDNA, which provided the sequencing template. Produced via immunoSEQ multiplex PCR; TCRdb's table is partial and in-frame only. The sample carries roughly 170,000 clones, around 60% recorded once. The V and J genes are TRBV18 and TRBJ2-3; D is ambiguous. The clonotype comes from a human donor with alopecia areata. Sequenced material: CD8+ T cells sorted from blood, taken at week 24, from a patient treated with tofacitinib. The CDR3 loop reads CASSPYPDALLETDTQYF. In DNA form, the CDR3 reads TGTGCCAGCTCACCATACCCCGATGCCCTCCTGGAAACAGATACGCAGTATTTT.